The TCR beta chain described here comes from a study of type 1 regulatory T cells. Using its own MiXCR run on the reads, TCRdb lists one record per CDR3 protein. The table shows 80,000 to 100,000 distinct CDR3 sequences, with 30% to 35% occurring only once. Germline-derived CDR1 and CDR2 are SGHRS and YFSETQ. The CDR3 has 14 amino acids. The J segment lost 2 bases and the V segment lost 7 bases, leaving 7 bases of the junction unmatched. The TCR sequence derives from a human donor in good health. Source material: CD4+ T cells, either the whole sample or a sorted fraction (not recorded which). V is TRBV5-1 and J is TRBJ2-3, with TRBD1 identical over 7 bases. The CDR3 protein is CASVQGEPTDTQYF. The CDR3 DNA is TGCGCCAGCGTCCAGGGGGAACCCACAGATACGCAGTATTTT.